This T cell receptor beta chain was identified in a study of cytomegalovirus exposure and HLA in healthy donors. The CDR3 has 15 amino acids. The germline gives CDR1 SGHTA, CDR2 FQGTGA. V lost 2 bases and J lost 11; bases outside the gene matches: 9. In the PCR, 60 Vbeta and 13 Jbeta primers were used. Libraries were prepared by immunoSEQ multiplex PCR; TCRdb keeps only in-frame clonotypes and omits some of them. Of 100,000 to 150,000 clones in the sample, roughly a tenth were seen once. Study findings and constraints: When a later analysis was performed, an Asian-associated ancestry cluster reportedly had fewer N-insertions than the approximately 700-donor mean. The HLA-A and HLA-B alleles of most subjects were reportedly predicted accurately from TCR beta sequences. It was only CMV serostatus that was available as immune exposure information.

Note on this clone: Its antigen is not identified.

The clonotype originates from a woman in her late teens or twenties in good health and CMV-seropositive. Sequenced input: PBMCs. The chain employs TRBV7-3 and TRBJ2-7, with 13 bases matching TRBD2. CDR3 sequence (DNA): TGTGCCAGCAGCTTATCAGGACTAGCGGGAGAGAGGGAGTACTTC. This translates into CASSLSGLAGEREYF. The full variable domain, with the rest looked up from reference TRBV7-3 and TRBJ2-7, is GAGVSQTPSNKVTEKGKYVELRCDPISGHTALYWYRQSLGQGPEFLIYFQGTGAADDSGLPNDRFFAVRPEGSVSTLKIQRTERGDSAVYLCASSLSGLAGEREYFGPGTRLTVT.